One sample yielded the 9 T cell receptor beta chains listed below, sequenced in a study of T cells after yellow fever vaccination. TCRdb independently ran MiXCR on the 5' RACE reads; one entry per CDR3 protein. The table shows 100,000 to 150,000 distinct CDR3 sequences, with almost 9% occurring only once. The sequenced sample was CD8+ T cells sorted from PBMCs, obtained on the day of the yellow fever booster vaccination. These receptors were obtained from a man between 18 and 29 years old who received the YFV17D yellow fever vaccine.

There are a few counts of this clonotype. The chain uses TRBV7-2 and TRBJ2-3; 11 bases fit TRBD2. The CDR3 has 15 residues. V trimming: 7 bases; J trimming: 2 bases; junction bases outside the gene matches: 5. Germline-derived CDR1 and CDR2 are SGHTA and FQGNSA. The CDR3 nucleotides read TGTGCCAGCAACCTACTAGCGGGGGACACAGATACGCAGTATTTT. Translating it yields CASNLLAGDTDTQYF.

The chain has TRBV27 and TRBJ2-6, with TRBD1 identical over 7 bases. The junction had 9 bases not matched to a gene; V was cut back by 6 bases and J by 4 bases. Germline V CDR1 and CDR2: MNHEY, SMNVEV (reference sequence). The CDR3 covers 16 residues. The CDR3 nucleotides read TGTGCCAGCAGCATTGTTGGACAGGTAGGGGCCAACGTCCTGACTTTC. The encoded protein is CASSIVGQVGANVLTF.

This chain joins TRBV20-1 and TRBJ1-1; D call uncertain. The CDR3 spans 11 residues. V lost 5 bases and J lost 3, with 7 bases in between. Germline V lookup: CDR1 DFQATT, CDR2 SNEGSKA (reference sequence). CDR3 sequence (DNA): TGCAGTGCTCAAAGTTACACTGAAGCTTTCTTT. Translating it yields CSAQSYTEAFF.

This chain joins TRBV29-1 and TRBJ2-1; 12 positions agree with TRBD2. The CDR3 is made up of 15 amino acids. Germline loops: CDR1 SQVTM, CDR2 ANQGSEA. J gave up 1 base and V 3 bases, and 1 base lay outside the gene matches. This CDR3 is CSVEGLAGSYNEQFF. As DNA, the CDR3 is TGCAGCGTTGAGGGACTAGCGGGTTCCTACAATGAGCAGTTCTTC.

The chain couples TRBV5-5 to TRBJ1-6, with 9 nucleotides matching TRBD1. The V and J ends lost 6 bases and 9 bases, in that order; junction bases with no gene match: 1. Germline CDR1 is SGHKS and CDR2 is YYEKEE (reference sequence). The CDR3 has 12 residues. The CDR3 DNA follows: TGTGCCAGCAAACAGGGGGCTTCACCCCTCCACTTT. As protein: CASKQGASPLHF.

In this sample, this clonotype turned up a few times. The gene calls are TRBV9 and TRBJ2-5; D remains unclear. The V gene's germline CDR1 is SGDLS and CDR2 YYNGEE. The CDR3 covers 12 residues. Between the trimmed V and J ends, which lost 4 bases and 7 bases, there was a span of 11 bases. Here the CDR3 DNA reads TGTGCCAGCAGCCCCTGGAAGGGGACCCAGTACTTC. Its translation: CASSPWKGTQYF.

V gene TRBV4-2 combines with J gene TRBJ1-4; D gene uncertain. Trimming pared 4 bases from V and 8 bases from J, leaving 17 bases between. This CDR3 contains 15 residues. The germline gives CDR1 LGHNA, CDR2 YNFKEQ. The CDR3 loop reads CASSPEGRRPEKLFF. CDR3 bases: TGTGCCAGCAGCCCGGAGGGCCGACGGCCGGAAAAACTGTTTTTT.

V gene TRBV4-1 combines with J gene TRBJ1-1, with 7 bases fitting TRBD1. In germline, CDR1 is MGHRA, CDR2 YSYEKL. CDR3 size: 15 residues. Germline trimming cut 1 base from V and 3 bases from J; bases unmatched to any gene: 5. This CDR3 is CASSQGGTAYTEAFF. The CDR3 DNA reads TGCGCCAGCAGCCAAGGTGGGACAGCGTACACTGAAGCTTTCTTT.

The V gene is TRBV3-1, the J gene TRBJ2-3, with 7 bases matching TRBD2. This CDR3 contains 18 residues. Germline CDR1 reads LGHDT; CDR2 reads YNNKEL (reference sequence). Trimming removed 0 bases from V and 2 bases from J; junction bases left unmatched: 11. CDR3 residues: CASSQDVGGGRDTDTQYF. As DNA, the CDR3 is TGTGCCAGCAGCCAAGATGTTGGCGGGGGTCGAGACACAGATACGCAGTATTTT.